The clone carrying this T cell receptor (beta chain) was detected once. What it recognizes is unknown. With 60 Vbeta and 13 Jbeta primers, the PCR was carried out. TCRdb's copy holds only in-frame clones and misses some; the assay was immunoSEQ multiplex PCR. The table has more than 95,000 clones, roughly three quarters seen once; the top ten hold 2.5% to 3.5%. This entry comes from a study of cytomegalovirus exposure and HLA in healthy donors. Study-level background: Earlier results showed roughly 120 million unique TCR beta sequences derived from some 190 million T cells. General observations from the study: TCR beta sequences numbering over 15,000 were associated with HLA alleles at 0.05 false discovery rate in a later analysis. Later analysis identified a missense DCLRE1C variant that was linked to TCR beta V- and J-gene trimming. In an earlier analysis, productive rearrangement rates for most beta V segments clustered near 90% or 30%.

V was clipped by 8 bases and J by 4 bases; unmatched bases: 14. This CDR3 region has 16 residues. From germline, CDR1 is MNHEY and CDR2 SMNVEV (reference sequence). The receptor was isolated from a man aged 25 to 40 in good health and CMV-seronegative. This chain joins TRBV27 and TRBJ1-1; TRBD1 matches 9 bases. The material sequenced was PBMCs. CDR3 nucleotide sequence: TGTGCCAGCGGCCTTAGTCCCGGGACAGGGCGCACTGAAGCTTTCTTT. Amino acid sequence: CASGLSPGTGRTEAFF.